This entry lists 13 T cell receptor beta chains sequenced from one sample in a study of Graves' ophthalmopathy and Graves' hyperthyroidism. For repertoire sequencing, the TCR beta CDR3 regions were amplified from RNA transcripts. The first round was an RT-PCR with HTBI primers, and the second round was a multiplex PCR. TCRdb recomputed calls from the multiplex PCR reads with MiXCR, one row per CDR3 protein. The table has about 1.1 million distinct CDR3 sequences, about 40% seen once. Sequencing input: peripheral blood or thyroid tissue (not recorded which). These receptors were taken from an adult man with Graves' hyperthyroidism.

This clonotype was found many times. The gene calls are TRBV29-1 and TRBJ2-7; the match to TRBD1 covers 9 bases. The CDR3 has 15 residues. J lost 2 bases, V lost 0 bases, and 5 bases had no gene match. The V gene's germline CDR1 is SQVTM and CDR2 ANQGSEA. CDR3 sequence: CSVEEPGQGTYEQYF. The CDR3 nucleotides are TGCAGCGTTGAAGAACCGGGACAGGGAACCTACGAGCAGTACTTC.

Worth noting for this clonotype: This may arise from a read error, as a much more abundant clone is one base away. This sequence joins TRBV20-1 and TRBJ1-1, with 9 positions matching TRBD1. The junction had 4 bases not matched to a gene; V was cut back by 4 bases and J by 1 base. The CDR3 covers 14 residues. Per the germline V gene, CDR1 is DFQATT and CDR2 is SNEGSKA (reference sequence). This chain's CDR3 is CSAKTGQGNTEAFF. The CDR3 DNA reads as TGCAGTGCTAAGACGGGACAGGGGAACACTGAAGCTTTCTTT.

V gene TRBV7-3 combines with J gene TRBJ1-5, with D tentatively TRBD1 (5 bases). The CDR3 has 16 amino acids. Trimming took off 2 bases at V and 3 bases at J, with 14 bases between the two ends. Germline V CDR1 and CDR2: SGHTA, FQGTGA. CDR3 DNA sequence: TGTGCCAGCAGCTTATTCTCCAGGGAGGACAATCAGCCCCAGCATTTT. This sequence encodes CASSLFSREDNQPQHF. The complete variable domain, with remaining parts taken from reference TRBV7-3 and TRBJ1-5, reads GAGVSQTPSNKVTEKGKYVELRCDPISGHTALYWYRQSLGQGPEFLIYFQGTGAADDSGLPNDRFFAVRPEGSVSTLKIQRTERGDSAVYLCASSLFSREDNQPQHFGDGTRLSIL.

This clonotype was found a few times. Being one base from a much bigger clone, this may be a read error. The rearrangement uses TRBV20-1 and TRBJ1-4; a weak D match, TRBD1 (5 bases). The V end lost 6 bases, the J end lost 5 bases, and 13 bases lay between the germline ends. The CDR3 totals 13 residues. The germline CDR1 and CDR2 sequences are DFQATT and SNEGSKA (reference sequence). The CDR3 here is CSATGTGNEKLFF. The CDR3 DNA follows: TGCAGTGCCACCGGGACGGGAAATGAAAAACTGTTTTTT.

The sample holds many counts of this clonotype. The chain's CDR3 is CASSSSLNRAYEKLFF. The CDR3 DNA reads TGTGCCAGCAGCTCCTCCCTCAACAGAGCTTATGAAAAACTGTTTTTT. The V gene is TRBV7-9, the J gene TRBJ1-4; D not resolved. The CDR3 is made up of 16 amino acids. V lost 4 bases and J lost 6, with 18 bases in between. Germline V CDR1 and CDR2: SEHNR, FQNEAQ (reference sequence).

This clonotype appeared once. No conserved phenylalanine or tryptophan ends this CDR3, so it is likely a read error. The DNA is omitted, as the CDR3 cannot be located on it reliably, and the CDR3 follows TCRdb's listing. This sequence joins TRBV19 and TRBJ1-6. Germline-derived CDR1 and CDR2 are LNHDA and SQIVND (reference sequence). The CDR3 totals 8 residues, both ends included. The CDR3 sequence: CASMYYHG.

Concerning this clonotype itself: This may come from a read error, since a much larger clone is one base off. The chain couples TRBV2 to TRBJ2-5; D possibly matches TRBD1 or TRBD2 (5 bases each). CDR3 length: 13 residues. V shed 4 bases and J shed 9 bases, with 15 bases lying between them. In germline, CDR1 is SNHLY, CDR2 FYNNEI. Here the CDR3 DNA reads TGTGCCAGCAGTGGACGGGGCCGGGTGGCCCAGTACTTC. Its translation is CASSGRGRVAQYF.

This clonotype was detected only a few times. The chain has TRBV12-3 or TRBV12-4 and TRBJ1-6; 11 bases match TRBD1. There are 15 residues in the CDR3. Trimming at V came to 6 bases and at J to 10 bases, leaving 8 bases not matched to a gene. DNA for the CDR3: TGTGCCAGCAGGATAGGACAGGGGGCACAATCACCCCTCCACTTT. Amino acids: CASRIGQGAQSPLHF.

This rearrangement joins TRBV6-6 to TRBJ2-2; 7 bases map to TRBD1. Germline values: CDR1 MNHNY, CDR2 SVGAGI (reference sequence). V dropped 2 bases and J dropped 7; count of bases not matched to a gene: 13. The CDR3 runs 17 residues. The CDR3 spells CASSYPDRRWADGELFF. The CDR3 DNA is TGTGCCAGCAGTTACCCGGACAGGCGATGGGCCGACGGGGAGCTGTTTTTT.

The rearrangement links TRBV12-3 or TRBV12-4 to TRBJ1-3; D uncertain. The ends were cut back, 5 bases at V and 7 bases at J, with 12 bases in the middle. The CDR3 is 13 amino acids. This CDR3 reads CASSPLRPNTIYF. For the CDR3, the DNA is TGTGCCAGCAGTCCTCTAAGGCCGAACACCATATATTTT.

This clonotype was found many times. The J gene is TRBJ2-5, the V gene TRBV5-1, with D perhaps TRBD1 (5 bases). Trimming stripped 4 bases from V and 5 bases from J, with 21 bases between. This CDR3 is built from 16 residues. Looked up from germline, CDR1 is SGHRS and CDR2 is YFSETQ. The CDR3 loop reads CASSETPYRLRETQYF. The CDR3 nucleotides are TGCGCCAGCAGCGAGACCCCGTACAGGCTACGGGAGACCCAGTACTTC.

The genes are TRBV20-1 and TRBJ2-2; no clear D gene. In germline, CDR1 is DFQATT, CDR2 SNEGSKA (reference sequence). Trimming pared 3 bases from V and 1 base from J, leaving 15 bases between. The CDR3 sequence is 16 residues long. In nucleotides, the CDR3 is TGCAGTGCTAGCTCTTATATCCATCTGAACACCGGGGAGCTGTTTTTT. It encodes CSASSYIHLNTGELFF.

This clonotype has more than one count but fewer than ten. The chain has TRBV12-3 or TRBV12-4 and TRBJ2-7, with TRBD1 matching over 8 bases. The V gene end was trimmed by 6 bases and the J gene end by 5 bases; junction bases not matched to a gene: 6. CDR3 length: 13 amino acids. The CDR3 protein is CASRRTGSDEQYF. The CDR3 region has the DNA TGTGCCAGCAGAAGGACAGGGTCAGACGAGCAGTACTTC.